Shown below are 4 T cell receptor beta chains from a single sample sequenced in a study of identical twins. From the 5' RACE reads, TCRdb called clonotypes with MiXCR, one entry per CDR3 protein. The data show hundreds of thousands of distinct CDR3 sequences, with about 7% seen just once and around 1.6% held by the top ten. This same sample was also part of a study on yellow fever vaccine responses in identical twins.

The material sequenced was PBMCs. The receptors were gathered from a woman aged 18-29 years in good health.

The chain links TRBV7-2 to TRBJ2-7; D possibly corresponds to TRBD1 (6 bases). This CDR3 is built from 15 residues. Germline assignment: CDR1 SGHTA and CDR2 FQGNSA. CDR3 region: CASSAAGTPSYELYV. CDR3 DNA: TGTGCCAGCAGCGCTGCCGGGACACCTTCCTACGAGCTGTACGTC.

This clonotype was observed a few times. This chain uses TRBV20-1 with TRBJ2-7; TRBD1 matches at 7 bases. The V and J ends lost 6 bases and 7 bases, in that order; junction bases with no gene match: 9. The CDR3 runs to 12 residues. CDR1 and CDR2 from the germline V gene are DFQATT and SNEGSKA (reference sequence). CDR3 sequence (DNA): TGCAGTGCGAGGACAGGAGACTTAGAGCAGTACTTC. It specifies CSARTGDLEQYF.

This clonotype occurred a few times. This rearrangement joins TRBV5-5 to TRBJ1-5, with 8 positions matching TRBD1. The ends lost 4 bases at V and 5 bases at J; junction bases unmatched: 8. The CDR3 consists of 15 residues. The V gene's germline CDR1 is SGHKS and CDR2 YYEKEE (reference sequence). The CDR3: CASSSQDRADQPQHF. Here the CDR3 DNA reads TGTGCCAGCAGCAGCCAGGACAGGGCGGATCAGCCCCAGCATTTT.

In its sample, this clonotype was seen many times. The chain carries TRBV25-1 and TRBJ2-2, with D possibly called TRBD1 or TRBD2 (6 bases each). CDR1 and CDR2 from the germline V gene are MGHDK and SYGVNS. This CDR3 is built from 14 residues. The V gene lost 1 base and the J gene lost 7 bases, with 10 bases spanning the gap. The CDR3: CASSESGAVGELFF. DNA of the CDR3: TGTGCCAGCAGTGAATCGGGGGCGGTCGGGGAGCTGTTTTTT.